This entry is about one T cell receptor beta chain. Its antigen is currently unknown. The V end was cut by 9 bases, the J end by 0 bases, with 11 bases between. Germline-derived CDR1 and CDR2 are SNHLY and FYNNEI. This CDR3 region has 13 residues. PCR used 60 Vbeta primers and 13 Jbeta primers. Only in-frame clones appear in the TCRdb table, and some are missing; sequencing was by immunoSEQ multiplex PCR. Seen here are more than 120,000 clones, 65% to 90% observed once, and the top ten hold under 3%. The record originates from a study of cytomegalovirus exposure and HLA in healthy donors. For the study at large: Findings of an earlier analysis included more than 90 million unique TCR beta sequences from around 180 million T cells.

Whole-study findings and limits: Researchers catalogued about 150 TCR beta chains as cytomegalovirus-associated.

The TCR comes from a woman aged 25 to 39 in good health and CMV-seronegative. The gene calls are TRBV2 and TRBJ1-1; D not resolved. Sequenced: PBMCs. The CDR3 sequence is CARVSQMNTEAFF. The CDR3 DNA reads as TGTGCCAGAGTCTCCCAGATGAACACTGAAGCTTTCTTT.